This T cell receptor beta chain was profiled in a study of cytomegalovirus exposure and HLA in healthy donors. Findings and caveats of the study: A later analysis found most CMV-associated TCR beta chains apparently HLA-restricted. According to an earlier analysis, most TCR beta V segments yielded productive rearrangements about 87% or about 30% of the time. Across donors, sequencing depth was assumed by presence/absence analyses to be roughly uniform.

Note on this clone: The antigen is not known.

Primers included in the PCR were 60 Vbeta and 13 Jbeta primers. Using immunoSEQ multiplex PCR, the repertoire was profiled, and TCRdb retains in-frame clones only, with some absent. The data show fewer than 85,000 clones, roughly 70% seen once. Nominal health characterized the donors when sampled, though unrecorded immune exposures were likely. CDR1 is SGHVS and CDR2 is FQNEAQ in the germline V gene. V lost 1 base and J lost 9, with 22 bases in between. The CDR3 has 18 amino acids. This TCR derives from a woman between 40 and 55 years old in good health and CMV-seropositive. The sequenced material came from PBMCs. V usage is TRBV7-8 and J usage is TRBJ1-6; D is possibly TRBD1 (5 bases). The CDR3 loop is CASSLGRRGRARGSPLHF. DNA of the CDR3: TGTGCCAGCAGCTTAGGTAGGAGGGGTAGGGCCAGAGGTTCACCCCTCCACTTT.